These T cell receptor beta chains were read from a single sample in a study of CXCR3-negative and CXCR3-positive naive CD8 T cells. TCRdb processed the 5' RACE reads again and assigns one entry to each CDR3 protein, with no DNA. The sample data list some 140,000 distinct CDR3 sequences. Sample: naive CXCR3+ CD8+ T cells from blood. The receptors derive from a human donor in good health. Some clones in this sample may be carry-over from other donors' samples. The CDR3 runs from the conserved cysteine through the conserved F or W.

TRBV7-6,15,TRBJ2-5,CASRLDVGARETQYF
TRBV12-3/TRBV12-4,17,TRBJ2-1,CASSQTSGGARFNEQFF
TRBV28,15,TRBJ2-7,CASSRPGQGIPLQYF
TRBV27,13,TRBJ2-5,CASSDQNQETQYF
TRBV7-3,13,TRBJ2-3,CASSLLTEDTQYF
TRBV6-5,16,TRBJ2-7,CASSTTGISSSYEQYF
TRBV15,16,TRBJ1-4,CATSRGRDTSGGKLFF
TRBV7-8,15,TRBJ1-4,CASSLAGTLREKLFF
TRBV4-1,16,TRBJ2-2,CASSQDVDPYTGELFF
TRBV7-3,18,TRBJ2-6,CASSFYAGGESGANVLTF
TRBV6-5,16,TRBJ1-2,CASSYSKQGGHYGYTF
TRBV20-1,15,TRBJ1-1,CSAPYVRQGGTEAFF
TRBV28,13,TRBJ2-5,CASSPPSGETQYF
TRBV4-2,17,TRBJ2-4,CASSQQGQVLGKNIQYF
TRBV4-1,16,TRBJ1-4,CASSHYNRATNEKLFF
TRBV7-8,17,TRBJ2-7,CASSLSPLLTDSTEQYF
TRBV29-1,13,TRBJ2-2,CSVPSSDTGELFF
TRBV5-5,13,TRBJ2-4,CASSQPTGNIQYF
TRBV5-5,14,TRBJ1-1,CASSPKNAPTEAFF
TRBV5-4,17,TRBJ2-1,CASSSKLTKNHAYEQFF
TRBV7-9,15,TRBJ2-5,CASSFQRENQETQYF
TRBV2,14,TRBJ2-2,CASGLGLAPGELFF
TRBV5-5,16,TRBJ1-6,CASSGRDNPYNSPLHF
TRBV29-1,11,TRBJ2-5,CSVEGGETQYF
TRBV5-5,16,TRBJ1-5,CASSLAGTGVVQPQHF
TRBV4-1,17,TRBJ2-6,CASSHGDRGSGANVLTF
TRBV6-5,20,TRBJ2-2,CASSYPGLAGGRRFPGELFF
TRBV28,12,TRBJ2-1,CASSLWGREQFF
TRBV15,17,TRBJ1-5,CATSRDRGRVVGQPQHF
TRBV7-9,11,TRBJ1-1,CASSSGAEAFF
TRBV9,13,TRBJ1-1,CASSVVRNTEAFF
TRBV7-2,15,TRBJ2-3,CASSPGTTSTDTQYF
TRBV5-1,14,TRBJ2-5,CASSLGYQQETQYF
TRBV2,15,TRBJ2-1,CASSESGGASNEQFF
TRBV20-1,15,TRBJ2-1,CSARDFRSSYNEQFF
TRBV7-9,14,TRBJ1-1,CASSLGAANTEAFF
TRBV4-3,20,TRBJ2-1,CASSQELGERGLAGGKEQFF
TRBV2,15,TRBJ1-4,CASSEEGQLNEKLFF
TRBV7-3,15,TRBJ2-5,CASSHLPQSQETQYF
TRBV12-3/TRBV12-4,16,TRBJ2-2,CASIPDGGPNTGELFF
TRBV7-8,14,TRBJ2-1,CASNPGGSYNEQFF
TRBV4-1,18,TRBJ2-1,CASSQEPPSGLGYNEQFF
TRBV29-1,16,TRBJ2-6,CSVLGQAISGANVLTF
TRBV7-2,15,TRBJ2-1,CASSLGGRAFDEQFF